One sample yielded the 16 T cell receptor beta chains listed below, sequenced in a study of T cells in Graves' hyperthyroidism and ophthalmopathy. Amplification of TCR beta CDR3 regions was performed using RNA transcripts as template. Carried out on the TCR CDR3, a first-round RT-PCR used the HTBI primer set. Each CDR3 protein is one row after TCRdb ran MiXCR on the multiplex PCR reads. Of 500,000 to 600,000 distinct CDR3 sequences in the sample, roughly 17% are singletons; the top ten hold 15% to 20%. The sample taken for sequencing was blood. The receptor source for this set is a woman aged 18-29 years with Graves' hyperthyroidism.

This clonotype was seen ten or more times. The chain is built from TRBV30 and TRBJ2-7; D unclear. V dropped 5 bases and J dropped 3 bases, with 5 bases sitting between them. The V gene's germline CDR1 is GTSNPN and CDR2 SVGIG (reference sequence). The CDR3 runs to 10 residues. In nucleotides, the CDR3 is TGTGCCTGGGGGAACTACGAGCAGTACTTC. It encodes CAWGNYEQYF.

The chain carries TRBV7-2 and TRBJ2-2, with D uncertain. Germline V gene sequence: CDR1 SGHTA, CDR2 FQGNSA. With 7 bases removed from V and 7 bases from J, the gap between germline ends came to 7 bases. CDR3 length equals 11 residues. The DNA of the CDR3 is TGTGCCAGCAAGCGTGACGGGGAGCTGTTTTTT. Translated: CASKRDGELFF.

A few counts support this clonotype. The CDR3 protein is CASSPKLWGEGFRFGEQFF. CDR3 DNA: TGTGCCAGCAGCCCAAAGTTATGGGGCGAGGGTTTTAGGTTTGGTGAGCAGTTCTTC. The J gene is TRBJ2-1, the V gene TRBV9; D may be TRBD1 or TRBD2 (5 bases each). Germline CDR1 and CDR2: SGDLS and YYNGEE. Trimming shortened V by 4 bases and J by 9 bases, and 32 bases separated the two germline ends. The length of the CDR3 is 19 residues.

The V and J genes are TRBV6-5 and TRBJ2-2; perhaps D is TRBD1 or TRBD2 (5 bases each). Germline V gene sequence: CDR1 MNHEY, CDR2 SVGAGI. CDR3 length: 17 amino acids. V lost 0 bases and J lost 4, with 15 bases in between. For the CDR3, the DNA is TGTGCCAGCAGTTACTCGAGTCCGGGACCGAGCACCGGGGAGCTGTTTTTT. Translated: CASSYSSPGPSTGELFF.

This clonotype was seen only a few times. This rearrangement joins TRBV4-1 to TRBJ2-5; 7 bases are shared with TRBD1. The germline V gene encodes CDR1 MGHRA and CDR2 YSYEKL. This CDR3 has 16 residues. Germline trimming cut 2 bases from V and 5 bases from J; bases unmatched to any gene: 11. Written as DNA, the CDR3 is TGCGCCAGCAGCCAACCACGACAGGGAGCAAGGGAGACCCAGTACTTC. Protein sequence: CASSQPRQGARETQYF.

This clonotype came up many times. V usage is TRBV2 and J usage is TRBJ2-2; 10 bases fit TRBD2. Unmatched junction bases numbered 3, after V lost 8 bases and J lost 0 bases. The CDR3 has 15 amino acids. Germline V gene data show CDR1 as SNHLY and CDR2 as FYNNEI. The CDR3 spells CASQTSGANTGELFF. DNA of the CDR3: TGTGCCAGCCAAACTAGCGGGGCGAACACCGGGGAGCTGTTTTTT.

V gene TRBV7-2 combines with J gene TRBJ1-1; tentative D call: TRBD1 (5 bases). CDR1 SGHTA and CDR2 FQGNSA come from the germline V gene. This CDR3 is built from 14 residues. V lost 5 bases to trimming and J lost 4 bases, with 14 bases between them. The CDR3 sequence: CASSTAGWGTEAFF. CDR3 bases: TGTGCCAGCAGCACGGCAGGGTGGGGCACTGAAGCTTTCTTT.

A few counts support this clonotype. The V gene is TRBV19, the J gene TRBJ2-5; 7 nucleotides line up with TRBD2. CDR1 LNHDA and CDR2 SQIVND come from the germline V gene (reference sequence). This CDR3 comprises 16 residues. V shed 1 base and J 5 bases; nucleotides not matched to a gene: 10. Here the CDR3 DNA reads TGTGCCAGTAGTATAGCTTTGCGGGGGTCGGGGGAGACCCAGTACTTC. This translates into CASSIALRGSGETQYF.

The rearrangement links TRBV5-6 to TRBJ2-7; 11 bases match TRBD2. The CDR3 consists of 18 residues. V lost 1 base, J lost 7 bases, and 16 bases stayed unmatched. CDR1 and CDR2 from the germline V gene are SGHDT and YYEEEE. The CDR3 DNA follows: TGTGCCAGCAGCTTGCGAACTAGCGGGAGAGGGGGGGTGGTAGAGCAGTACTTC. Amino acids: CASSLRTSGRGGVVEQYF.

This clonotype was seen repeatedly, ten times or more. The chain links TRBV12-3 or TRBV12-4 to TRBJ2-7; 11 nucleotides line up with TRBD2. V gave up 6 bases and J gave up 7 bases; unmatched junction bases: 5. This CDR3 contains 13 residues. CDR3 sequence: CASSLLAGVEQYF. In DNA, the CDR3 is TGTGCCAGCAGCCTACTAGCGGGGGTAGAGCAGTACTTC.

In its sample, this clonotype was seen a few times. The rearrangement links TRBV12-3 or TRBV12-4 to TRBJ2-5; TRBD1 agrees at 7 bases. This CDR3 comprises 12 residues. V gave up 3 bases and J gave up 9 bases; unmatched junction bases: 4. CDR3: CASSLGDRAQYF. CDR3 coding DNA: TGTGCCAGCAGTTTGGGCGACAGGGCCCAGTACTTC.

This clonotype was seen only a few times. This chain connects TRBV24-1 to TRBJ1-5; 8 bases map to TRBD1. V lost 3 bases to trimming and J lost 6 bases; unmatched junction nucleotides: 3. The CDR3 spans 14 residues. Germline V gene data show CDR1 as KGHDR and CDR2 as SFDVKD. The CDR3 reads CATSDRDRFQPQHF. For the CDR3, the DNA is TGTGCCACCAGTGATAGGGACAGGTTTCAGCCCCAGCATTTT.

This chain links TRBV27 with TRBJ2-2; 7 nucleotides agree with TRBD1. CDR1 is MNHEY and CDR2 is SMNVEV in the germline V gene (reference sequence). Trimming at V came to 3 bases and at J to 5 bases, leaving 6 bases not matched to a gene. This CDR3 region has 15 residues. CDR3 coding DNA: TGTGCCAGCAGTTTCAGGCAGGGGGTTACCGGGGAGCTGTTTTTT. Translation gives CASSFRQGVTGELFF.

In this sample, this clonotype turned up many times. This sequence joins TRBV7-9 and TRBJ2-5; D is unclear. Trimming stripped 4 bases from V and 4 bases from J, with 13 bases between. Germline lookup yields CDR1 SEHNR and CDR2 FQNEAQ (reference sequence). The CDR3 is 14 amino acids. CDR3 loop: CASSSDGQPETQYF. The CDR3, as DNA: TGTGCCAGCAGCTCGGACGGCCAGCCAGAGACCCAGTACTTC.

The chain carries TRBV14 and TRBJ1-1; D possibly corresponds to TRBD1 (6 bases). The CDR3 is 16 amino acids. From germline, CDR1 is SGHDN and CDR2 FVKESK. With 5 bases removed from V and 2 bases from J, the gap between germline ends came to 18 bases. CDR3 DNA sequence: TGTGCCAGCAGCAAAAGTACAGGGTTAGGAAACACTGAAGCTTTCTTT. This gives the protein CASSKSTGLGNTEAFF.

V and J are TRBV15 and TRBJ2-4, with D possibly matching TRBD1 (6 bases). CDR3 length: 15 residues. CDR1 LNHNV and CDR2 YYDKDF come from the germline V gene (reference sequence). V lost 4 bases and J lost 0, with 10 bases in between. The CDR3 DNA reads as TGTGCCACCAGCACCCGGACAGTAGCCAAAAACATTCAGTACTTC. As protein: CATSTRTVAKNIQYF.